Presented here are 32 T cell receptor beta chains from one specimen sequenced in a study of PD-1 blockade in mismatch repair-deficient tumors. Assay: immunoSEQ multiplex PCR; the TCRdb copy retains only in-frame clones and omits some. The sample holds approximately 63,000 clones, more than 70% seen once. The specimen comprised peripheral blood, sampled 52 weeks after starting pembrolizumab. These receptors were collected from an adult with mismatch repair-deficient cancer.

The CDR3 bases are TGCAGCGTTGATACTGGGGCAGGGGGACGTATAACCCAGTACTTC. This sequence encodes CSVDTGAGGRITQYF. The V and J genes are TRBV29-1 and TRBJ2-5, with 7 bases identical to TRBD1. Germline V gene data show CDR1 as SQVTM and CDR2 as ANQGSEA. CDR3 length: 15 residues. J gave up 8 bases and V 3 bases, and 15 bases lay outside the gene matches. The variable domain in full, completed from reference TRBV29-1 and TRBJ2-5, reads SAVISQKPSRDICQRGTSLTIQCQVDSQVTMMFWYRQQPGQSLTLIATANQGSEATYESGFVIDKFPISRPNLTFSTLTVSNMSPEDSSIYLCSVDTGAGGRITQYFGPGTRLLVL.

J is TRBJ2-7 and V is TRBV28; D remains unclear. Trimming pared 5 bases from V and 0 bases from J, leaving 17 bases between. The CDR3 is made up of 16 amino acids. Germline V gene sequence: CDR1 MDHEN, CDR2 SYDVKM. As DNA, the CDR3 is TGTGCCAGCAGTCCCCCCTATCCGGAGTACTCCTACGAGCAGTACTTC. Translation gives CASSPPYPEYSYEQYF.

The gene calls are TRBV11-2 and TRBJ2-1; TRBD2 agrees at 8 bases. Losses at the gene ends were 3 bases for V and 8 bases for J; bases not matched to a gene: 9. Per germline, CDR1 SGHAT and CDR2 FQNNGV. This CDR3 has 15 amino acids. CDR3 amino acids: CASSFLREGHHEQFF. In nucleotides, the CDR3 is TGTGCCAGCAGCTTCCTCCGGGAGGGGCACCATGAGCAGTTCTTC. The full variable domain, with the rest looked up from reference TRBV11-2 and TRBJ2-1, is EAGVAQSPRYKIIEKRQSVAFWCNPISGHATLYWYQQILGQGPKLLIQFQNNGVVDDSQLPKDRFSAERLKGVDSTLKIQPAKLEDSAVYLCASSFLREGHHEQFFGPGTRLTVL.

V and J are TRBV6-1 and TRBJ2-7; D tentatively reads TRBD1 or TRBD2 (6 bases each). Germline CDR1 MNHNS, CDR2 SASEGT. The V end was cut by 8 bases, the J end by 4 bases, with 12 bases between. This CDR3 spans 12 amino acids. Here the CDR3 reads CASARGRYEQYF. The CDR3 nucleotides read TGTGCCAGCGCAAGGGGGAGGTACGAGCAGTACTTC.

The CDR3 DNA reads as TGCGCCAGCAGCCAAGCTTGGGACGGAGCTTCTGGGGCCAACGTCCTGACTTTC. Encoded protein: CASSQAWDGASGANVLTF. V gene TRBV4-1 combines with J gene TRBJ2-6, with D possibly being TRBD1 or TRBD2 (5 bases each). This CDR3 spans 18 amino acids. The V gene's germline CDR1 is MGHRA and CDR2 YSYEKL. V lost 1 base and J lost 1, with 14 bases in between.

This rearrangement joins TRBV25-1 to TRBJ1-5, with D perhaps TRBD1 (5 bases). Germline CDR1 is MGHDK and CDR2 is SYGVNS. The V end was cut by 8 bases, the J end by 2 bases, with 13 bases between. The CDR3 totals 14 residues. The CDR3 here is CASSTGYGNQPQHF. The CDR3 DNA follows: TGTGCCAGCTCAACAGGATATGGCAATCAGCCCCAGCATTTT. Using reference TRBV25-1 and TRBJ1-5 for the parts outside the CDR3, the full variable domain is EADIYQTPRYLVIGTGKKITLECSQTMGHDKMYWYQQDPGMELHLIHYSYGVNSTEKGDLSSESTVSRIRTEHFPLTLESARPSHTSQYLCASSTGYGNQPQHFGDGTRLSIL.

This clone was seen only a few times. CDR3 bases: TGCGCCAGCAGCTTGGACGGGAATGGCTACACCTTC. This gives the protein CASSLDGNGYTF. The chain combines TRBV5-1 with TRBJ1-2; no clear D. Deletions cut 0 bases from V and 6 bases from J, with 6 bases between. Germline CDR1 SGHRS, CDR2 YFSETQ. The CDR3 is 12 residues long.

The chain links TRBV10-3 to TRBJ2-2; the D is unclear. The ends were cut back, 0 bases at V and 0 bases at J, with 5 bases in the middle. The CDR3 has 15 residues. The germline gives CDR1 ENHRY, CDR2 SYGVKD. The CDR3 DNA sequence: TGTGCCATCAGTGAGTCGACCGCGAACACCGGGGAGCTGTTTTTT. This translates into CAISESTANTGELFF.

This clone has only a few counts. J is TRBJ1-1 and V is TRBV29-1; maybe TRBD1 (5 bases). The CDR3 contains 13 residues. Deletions cut 6 bases from V and 3 bases from J, with 14 bases between. Germline CDR1 SQVTM, CDR2 ANQGSEA. This chain's CDR3 is CSVGDGSDTEAFF. For the CDR3, the DNA is TGCAGCGTGGGGGACGGATCAGACACTGAAGCTTTCTTT. Combining the CDR3 with reference TRBV29-1 and TRBJ1-1 gives the whole variable domain SAVISQKPSRDICQRGTSLTIQCQVDSQVTMMFWYRQQPGQSLTLIATANQGSEATYESGFVIDKFPISRPNLTFSTLTVSNMSPEDSSIYLCSVGDGSDTEAFFGQGTRLTVV.

This rearrangement joins TRBV4-1 to TRBJ2-2, with 10 bases matching TRBD2. This CDR3 is 17 amino acids long. J gave up 0 bases and V 3 bases, and 4 bases lay outside the gene matches. Germline values: CDR1 MGHRA, CDR2 YSYEKL. Written as DNA, the CDR3 is TGCGCCAGCAGCCACCCCGGGACTAGCGCGAACACCGGGGAGCTGTTTTTT. Translated, it gives CASSHPGTSANTGELFF.

This rearrangement joins TRBV21-1 to TRBJ1-4. TRBV21-1 is listed as a pseudogene. The CDR3 totals 14 residues. CDR3 sequence: CASSKGSHNEKLFF. The CDR3 DNA sequence: TGTGCCAGCAGCAAAGGAAGCCACAATGAAAAACTGTTTTTT.

This clone is a singleton in its sample. V and J are TRBV7-8 and TRBJ2-3; D is possibly TRBD1 or TRBD2 (5 bases each). The CDR3 runs 16 residues. The V end lost 3 bases, the J end lost 3 bases, and 16 bases lay between the germline ends. CDR1 and CDR2 (germline): SGHVS, FQNEAQ. CDR3 amino acids: CASSFRRDLRTDTQYF. The CDR3 DNA is TGTGCCAGCAGCTTCCGAAGGGACCTAAGAACAGATACGCAGTATTTT.

This chain connects TRBV2 to TRBJ2-7; D might be TRBD2 (5 bases). Trimming cost V 4 bases and J 1 base, with 11 bases left between them. This CDR3 is 14 amino acids long. Germline CDR1 reads SNHLY; CDR2 reads FYNNEI. The CDR3 is CASSALGGSYEQYF. CDR3 bases: TGTGCCAGCAGTGCCCTAGGAGGATCCTACGAGCAGTACTTC. Full variable domain (outside the CDR3, taken from reference TRBV2 and TRBJ2-7): EPEVTQTPSHQVTQMGQEVILRCVPISNHLYFYWYRQILGQKVEFLVSFYNNEISEKSEIFDDQFSVERPDGSNFTLKIRSTKLEDSAMYFCASSALGGSYEQYFGPGTRLTVT.

This chain uses TRBV7-8 with TRBJ2-1; 10 bases fit TRBD2. Trimming cost V 3 bases and J 2 bases; bases outside gene matches: 16. The CDR3 has 20 residues. Per the germline V gene, CDR1 is SGHVS and CDR2 is FQNEAQ. CDR3 nucleotides: TGTGCCAGCAGCTTCTGGACGGAGCGGGAGGGTGGGGACACCTACAATGAGCAGTTCTTC. Encoded protein: CASSFWTEREGGDTYNEQFF. The full variable domain, with the rest looked up from reference TRBV7-8 and TRBJ2-1, is GAGVSQSPRYKVAKRGQDVALRCDPISGHVSLFWYQQALGQGPEFLTYFQNEAQLDKSGLPSDRFFAERPEGSVSTLKIQRTQQEDSAVYLCASSFWTEREGGDTYNEQFFGPGTRLTVL.

The chain is built from TRBV10-2 and TRBJ2-7; weak D call: TRBD1 (6 bases). Per the germline V gene, CDR1 is WSHSY and CDR2 is SAAADI. The CDR3 sequence is 12 residues long. The germline V and J ends were trimmed by 10 bases and 9 bases, with 19 bases remaining between them. The CDR3 spells CATRDTALGQYF. In DNA, the CDR3 is TGCGCCACCCGGGACACGGCGTTAGGGCAGTACTTC.

This clone has more than one count but fewer than ten. V and J are TRBV2 and TRBJ1-2, with D tentatively TRBD1 (6 bases). CDR1 and CDR2 (germline): SNHLY, FYNNEI. Trimming removed 6 bases at V and 3 bases at J, with 14 bases between. This CDR3 is 14 amino acids long. The DNA for the CDR3 is TGTGCCAGCAGGGGAACAGGGTTTGACTATGGCTACACCTTC. It yields the protein CASRGTGFDYGYTF.

This rearrangement joins TRBV27 to TRBJ2-1; 9 nucleotides match TRBD2. This CDR3 has 16 residues. Looked up from germline, CDR1 is MNHEY and CDR2 is SMNVEV (reference sequence). Losses at the gene ends were 0 bases for V and 5 bases for J; bases not matched to a gene: 5. The CDR3 DNA sequence: TGTGCCAGCAGTTTATCTCCGGGACTAGCCCACAATGAGCAGTTCTTC. As protein: CASSLSPGLAHNEQFF.

The chain has TRBV11-2 and TRBJ2-1; TRBD2 matches 7 bases. V dropped 5 bases and J dropped 4; count of bases not matched to a gene: 8. Germline CDR1 SGHAT, CDR2 FQNNGV. This CDR3 region has 15 residues. The CDR3 coding sequence is TGTGCCAGCAGCCGAGGGGCTAGCGGTTACAATGAGCAGTTCTTC. Its translation: CASSRGASGYNEQFF.

The chain links TRBV6-4 to TRBJ1-4, with a tentative D call TRBD1 (5 bases). Trimming removed 8 bases at V and 14 bases at J, with 15 bases between. This CDR3 has 11 residues. Germline CDR1 is MRHNA and CDR2 is SNTAGT. In nucleotides, the CDR3 is TGTGCCAGCTTTGGGGGGACCGAGCTGTTTTTT. Amino acids: CASFGGTELFF.

The V gene is TRBV13, the J gene TRBJ2-7; D may correspond to TRBD1 or TRBD2 (5 bases each). V lost 4 bases to trimming and J lost 4 bases, with 17 bases between them. The length of the CDR3 is 15 residues. CDR1 is PRHDT, CDR2 FYEKMQ, per germline (reference sequence). CDR3 DNA sequence: TGTGCCAGCAGCTCCAATCCGGGGACCCAATACGAGCAGTACTTC. It is translated as CASSSNPGTQYEQYF. Full variable domain (outside the CDR3, taken from reference TRBV13 and TRBJ2-7): AAGVIQSPRHLIKEKRETATLKCYPIPRHDTVYWYQQGPGQDPQFLISFYEKMQSDKGSIPDRFSAQQFSDYHSELNMSSLELGDSALYFCASSSNPGTQYEQYFGPGTRLTVT.

The V and J genes are TRBV5-8 and TRBJ2-2, with D possibly TRBD1 on 6 matching bases. The CDR3 consists of 15 residues. The germline CDR1 and CDR2 sequences are SGHTS and YDEGEE. V lost 4 bases to trimming and J lost 5 bases, with 15 bases between them. CDR3 nucleotides: TGTGCCAGCAGCACAGCAGGGGTGGTAACCGGGGAGCTGTTTTTT. This codes for CASSTAGVVTGELFF. Variable domain in full (rest from reference TRBV5-8 and TRBJ2-2): EAGVTQSPTHLIKTRGQQATLRCSPISGHTSVYWYQQALGLGLQFLLWYDEGEERNRGNFPPRFSGRQFPNYSSELNVNALELEDSALYLCASSTAGVVTGELFFGEGSRLTVL.

A few counts support this clone. This sequence joins TRBV6-1 and TRBJ2-5, with 15 bases fitting TRBD2. V shed 7 bases and J 2 bases; nucleotides not matched to a gene: 26. The CDR3 is made up of 23 amino acids. CDR1 and CDR2 (germline): MNHNS, SASEGT. The CDR3 sequence: CASNQAALGLGTSGRTRQETQYF. The CDR3 nucleotides are TGTGCCAGCAATCAAGCAGCGTTAGGATTAGGGACTAGCGGGAGGACGAGGCAAGAGACCCAGTACTTC.

The J gene is TRBJ2-1, the V gene TRBV4-3; D is unclear. The CDR3 consists of 16 residues. V lost 0 bases and J 8 bases, leaving 17 bases between the germline ends. Germline CDR1 and CDR2: LGHNA and YSLEER. For the CDR3, the DNA is TGCGCCAGCAGCCAAGACCTAGTATCCTCGGGCGATGAGCAGTTCTTC. Its protein is CASSQDLVSSGDEQFF.

This chain links TRBV10-2 with TRBJ1-3; TRBD1 might be the D (6 bases). Germline CDR1 and CDR2: WSHSY and SAAADI. The V gene lost 2 bases and the J gene lost 4 bases, with 15 bases spanning the gap. The CDR3 contains 16 residues. The DNA of the CDR3 is TGCGCCAGCAGTGAGGAGGGACATAGCCCCGGAAACACCATATATTTT. It specifies CASSEEGHSPGNTIYF.

The genes are TRBV7-9 and TRBJ2-3; D is perhaps TRBD1 (5 bases). Germline CDR1 is SEHNR and CDR2 is FQNEAQ (reference sequence). The CDR3 sequence is 15 residues long. V dropped 1 base and J dropped 1 base, with 9 bases sitting between them. For the CDR3, the DNA is TGTGCCAGCAGCTTAGGACAGATACGCACAGATACGCAGTATTTT. Protein: CASSLGQIRTDTQYF.

CDR3 sequence: CASSLFPGLAASTDTQYF. CDR3 in DNA: TGTGCCAGCAGTTTATTCCCCGGACTAGCCGCCAGCACAGATACGCAGTATTTT. This chain uses TRBV27 with TRBJ2-3; TRBD2 matches 8 bases. CDR3 length: 18 amino acids. J was trimmed by 0 bases and V by 1 base; bases with no gene match: 9. The germline CDR1 and CDR2 sequences are MNHEY and SMNVEV (reference sequence).

CDR3 residues: CASSQDGYYGYTF. DNA for the CDR3: TGTGCCAGCAGTCAGGACGGCTACTATGGCTACACCTTC. The chain joins TRBV7-9 to TRBJ1-2; D gene uncertain. The germline CDR1 and CDR2 sequences are SEHNR and FQNEAQ (reference sequence). The CDR3 totals 13 residues. Trimming took 6 bases from V and 3 from J, leaving 11 bases between them.

The rearrangement links TRBV6-1 to TRBJ1-1; 10 positions match TRBD1. The J segment lost 4 bases and the V segment lost 7 bases, leaving 6 bases of the junction unmatched. Germline-derived CDR1 and CDR2 are MNHNS and SASEGT. The CDR3 extends over 14 amino acids. CDR3 sequence (DNA): TGTGCCAGCATCGGGACAGGGGTGTTCACTGAAGCTTTCTTT. As protein: CASIGTGVFTEAFF.

This sequence joins TRBV19 and TRBJ2-7, with TRBD2 identical over 10 bases. With V trimmed by 8 bases and J by 0 bases, 7 bases remained unmatched. The CDR3 has 15 residues. Germline CDR1 and CDR2: LNHDA and SQIVND (reference sequence). The chain's CDR3 is CASSASGGISYEQYF. The CDR3 DNA reads TGTGCCAGTTCAGCTAGCGGGGGCATCTCCTACGAGCAGTACTTC. The entire variable domain, with the rest obtained from reference TRBV19 and TRBJ2-7, is as follows: DGGITQSPKYLFRKEGQNVTLSCEQNLNHDAMYWYRQDPGQGLRLIYYSQIVNDFQKGDIAEGYSVSREKKESFPLTVTSAQKNPTAFYLCASSASGGISYEQYFGPGTRLTVT.

The V gene is TRBV10-2, the J gene TRBJ2-7; no reliable D call. Germline assignment: CDR1 WSHSY and CDR2 SAAADI. V was pared by 0 bases and J by 4 bases, with 10 bases between. The CDR3 covers 14 residues. CDR3: CASSESSPVYEQYF. The CDR3 bases are TGCGCCAGCAGTGAGTCGTCCCCAGTGTACGAGCAGTACTTC.

This clone was seen more than once but under ten times. This chain joins TRBV11-2 and TRBJ2-7; D is unresolved. This CDR3 region has 11 residues. The germline gives CDR1 SGHAT, CDR2 FQNNGV. V was trimmed by 3 bases and J by 6 bases, leaving 6 bases between them. The CDR3 nucleotides read TGTGCCAGCAGCTTCGTGGGCGAGCAGTACTTC. It codes for CASSFVGEQYF. The whole variable domain, remainder taken from reference TRBV11-2 and TRBJ2-7, is EAGVAQSPRYKIIEKRQSVAFWCNPISGHATLYWYQQILGQGPKLLIQFQNNGVVDDSQLPKDRFSAERLKGVDSTLKIQPAKLEDSAVYLCASSFVGEQYFGPGTRLTVT.

The chain carries TRBV7-9 and TRBJ1-4; D gene uncertain. Germline V gene data show CDR1 as SEHNR and CDR2 as FQNEAQ (reference sequence). The CDR3 loop spans 12 amino acids. The V end lost 6 bases, the J end lost 4 bases, and 6 bases lay between the germline ends. In DNA, the CDR3 is TGTGCCAGCAGGGACGTTAATGAAAAACTGTTTTTT. This sequence encodes CASRDVNEKLFF.